This is a list of T cell receptor beta chains from one sample in a study of monozygotic twins with inflammatory bowel disease. TCRdb reprocessed the 5' RACE reads and keeps a single row for each CDR3 protein, giving no DNA. The sample includes approximately 390,000 distinct CDR3 sequences. Sample: blood. These receptors were collected from a human donor with ulcerative colitis or Crohn's disease, or a healthy co-twin of an affected twin (not recorded which). Each CDR3 is given with its conserved first and last residue.

TRBV6-5	TRBJ2-7	CASTDSGRDEQYF
TRBV30	TRBJ1-1	CACLVAGPNTEAFF
TRBV5-5	TRBJ1-1	CASSSMTGNTEAFF
TRBV11-2	TRBJ2-1	CASSLDPTSGYEQFF
TRBV20-1	TRBJ2-7	CSARSLSGSPLIEQYF
TRBV15	TRBJ1-2	CATSTGLDYGYTF
TRBV9	TRBJ1-3	CASSDSSSGNTIYF
TRBV18	TRBJ2-1	CASSPDASYNEQFF
TRBV6-1	TRBJ2-2	CASSPRRGENGELFF
TRBV18	TRBJ2-5	CASSPQGQETQYF
TRBV7-2	TRBJ2-5	CASSRIAFGGLQETQYF
TRBV7-2	TRBJ2-6	CASSRGASGANVLTF
TRBV18	TRBJ2-7	CASRGAGPYEQYF
TRBV27	TRBJ2-7	CASSMGTGYLYEQYF
TRBV10-3	TRBJ2-3	CAISETSGSRTQYF
TRBV27	TRBJ2-1	CASSNFNEQFF
TRBV4-3	TRBJ1-4	CAGSRGRGFEKLFF
TRBV7-9	TRBJ2-7	CASSGSREGGDYEQYF
TRBV27	TRBJ2-1	CATGGTVSYNEQFF
TRBV25-1	TRBJ2-3	CASSDAGELTDTQYF
TRBV5-1	TRBJ2-5	CASSSRIQGAGETQYF
TRBV10-3	TRBJ2-3	CAISDSGRGSTDTQYF
TRBV29-1	TRBJ2-7	CSVAGTGFSYEQYF
TRBV12-3/TRBV12-4	TRBJ1-4	CASSPGKGAGGTLFF
TRBV2	TRBJ2-5	CASSELGQRETQYF
TRBV7-2	TRBJ1-2	CASNHPVDSANYGYTF
TRBV5-1	TRBJ2-3	CASSGGTSSTDTQYF
TRBV20-1	TRBJ2-4	CSARGVGLAKNIQYF
TRBV20-1	TRBJ2-1	CSARDPRFNEQFF
TRBV12-3/TRBV12-4	TRBJ1-1	CASSLAGGGEAFF
TRBV27	TRBJ1-2	CASSLSFRDSIVGGGYTF
TRBV24-1	TRBJ2-3	CATSDPSPDITDTQYF
TRBV19	TRBJ2-1	CATRDRGSSNEQFF
TRBV27	TRBJ2-7	CASRALTSGGAYEQYF
TRBV5-1	TRBJ2-1	CASTDPGTGYNEQFF
TRBV9	TRBJ2-3	CASSVEAGYTDTQYF
TRBV4-3	TRBJ2-2	CASSQGFGIANTGELFF
TRBV10-3	TRBJ2-5	CAISRDFQETQYF
TRBV28	TRBJ1-1	CASSLYGLWAFF
TRBV19	TRBJ1-1	CASSIDPSSNTEAFF
TRBV6-4	TRBJ2-1	CASSETARGSGGGWFF
TRBV18	TRBJ2-3	CASSLGQAGDTQYF
TRBV5-5	TRBJ2-4	CASSLAGNKAKNIQYF
TRBV2	TRBJ2-5	CASSVGQIRETQYF
TRBV5-5	TRBJ2-6	CASSLDPLNGNVLTF
TRBV5-6	TRBJ2-7	CASSLTLSYEQYF
TRBV20-1	TRBJ2-3	CSARLLAGGTTDTQYF
TRBV7-9	TRBJ2-5	CASSLGTGADAGTQYF
TRBV15	TRBJ1-5	CATSSGQVGQPQHF
TRBV6-1	TRBJ2-3	CASSEVGGRDTQYF
TRBV15	TRBJ2-3	CATSTDTRRAQYF
TRBV6-6	TRBJ2-1	CASSPRGNGEQFF
TRBV7-8	TRBJ1-4	CASSLPGSEKLFF
TRBV10-3	TRBJ1-1	CATQDGARNTEAFF
TRBV14	TRBJ2-1	CASSQGSTGAGGTFF
TRBV15	TRBJ2-7	CATSRDAHSYEQYF
TRBV5-1	TRBJ2-4	CASSLTQAKNIQYF